This TCR beta chain is drawn from a study of shared clonotypes between healthy human individuals. Findings of the study overall: The sampled material consisted only of blood, and tissue repertoires are likely to differ.

Once extracted for a subset, genomic DNA was divided evenly among several immunoSEQ plates. Using immunoSEQ multiplex PCR, the repertoire was profiled, and TCRdb retains in-frame clones only, with some absent. The top ten clones hold approximately 1.6% of a sample with roughly 700,000 clones, around 67% of them seen once. Every donor, a Caucasian adult, lived in Nashville, Tennessee. Investigators divided CD4+ cells into CD45RA+ naive and CD45RA-negative memory subsets. Worth noting for this clone: Its target is unknown.

Germline CDR1 WSHSY, CDR2 SAAADI. V was pared by 7 bases and J by 4 bases, with 17 bases of the junction left unmatched. The CDR3 runs 17 residues. The V and J genes are TRBV10-2 and TRBJ2-3, with TRBD1 matching 7 bases. The sequence derives from a woman younger than 45 in good health. Sequencing was carried out using memory CD4+ T cells sorted from blood. Regarding subset: CD45RA-negative fraction. In nucleotides, the CDR3 is TGCGCCAGCAAGTCCCATAACTACAGGGGACCCCCAGATACGCAGTATTTT. Amino acid sequence: CASKSHNYRGPPDTQYF.